The rows below give T cell receptor beta chains drawn from one sample of a study of cytomegalovirus exposure and HLA in healthy donors. The table came from immunoSEQ multiplex PCR; TCRdb's copy has only in-frame clones and leaves some out. Of roughly 130,000 clones in the sample, 80% to 85% are singletons; the top ten hold roughly 1.2%. Material: PBMCs. The receptors were sampled from a male donor in good health and CMV-seropositive. Both conserved end residues are part of each CDR3. The order of the fields is V gene, J gene, D gene, CDR3 protein. D genes are given only for firm matches.

>TRBV6-5|TRBJ2-1|NA
CASSYSYGRGNNEQFF
>TRBV29-1|TRBJ2-2|NA
CSVDLARINTGELFF
>TRBV7-9|TRBJ2-7|TRBD2
CASSPRLAGDQEQYF
>TRBV7-9|TRBJ2-7|NA
CASSFWVGGDDEQYF
>TRBV5-6|TRBJ1-1|NA
CASSVGEYTEAFF
>TRBV19|TRBJ2-7|TRBD1
CASSTRTGYEQYF
>TRBV20-1|TRBJ2-3|NA
CSAVRTDTQYF
>TRBV7-3|TRBJ2-3|NA
CASSPQMDSGHADTQYF
>TRBV5-1|TRBJ2-3|NA
CASSLDSGEDTQYF
>TRBV5-4|TRBJ1-1|NA
CASRDRPNTEAFF
>TRBV2|TRBJ2-3|NA
CASSHKWRSTDTQYF
>TRBV9|TRBJ1-1|NA
CASSASGRVNSDTEAFF
>TRBV6-5|TRBJ1-1|NA
CASSSGNRVVTEAFF
>TRBV11-1|TRBJ2-5|TRBD1
CASSLGQGQETQYF